This TCR beta chain was sequenced in a study of T-cell reconstitution after alpha-beta-depleted transplantation in children. This sample's TCRbeta library carried unique molecular identifier barcodes. MiXCR, applied by TCRdb to the PCR reads, yields one record per CDR3 protein. Of nearly 550,000 distinct CDR3 sequences listed, around 20% are singletons. This CDR3 region has 14 residues. The V gene's germline CDR1 is LNHNV and CDR2 YYDKDF (reference sequence). V was clipped by 9 bases and J by 4 bases, with 18 bases between them. The J gene is TRBJ1-1, the V gene TRBV15; no firm D call. This TCR was recovered from a human donor who donated a stem cell graft to a child with acute lymphoblastic leukemia. The specimen was PBMCs from the stem cell graft donor, collected from the stem cell graft. The CDR3 is CATTLVRRVTEAFF. Here the CDR3 DNA reads TGTGCCACAACCTTGGTCCGGCGCGTCACTGAAGCTTTCTTT.